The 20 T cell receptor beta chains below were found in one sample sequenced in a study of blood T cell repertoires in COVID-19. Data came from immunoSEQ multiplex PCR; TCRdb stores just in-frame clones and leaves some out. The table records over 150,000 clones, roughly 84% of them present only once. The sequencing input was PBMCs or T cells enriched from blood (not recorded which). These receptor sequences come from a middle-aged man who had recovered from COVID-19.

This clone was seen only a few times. The CDR3, as DNA: TGTGCCTCTAAGGAGTTCAACTATGGCTACACCTTC. Translation: CASKEFNYGYTF. The chain is built from TRBV12-3 or TRBV12-4 and TRBJ1-2; D gene uncertain. The CDR3 is 12 amino acids. V lost 11 bases to trimming and J lost 2 bases, with 12 bases between them.

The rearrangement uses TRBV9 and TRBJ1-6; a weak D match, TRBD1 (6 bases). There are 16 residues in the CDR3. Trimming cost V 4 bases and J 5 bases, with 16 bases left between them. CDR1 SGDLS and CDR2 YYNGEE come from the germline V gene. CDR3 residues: CASSYHPDRNNSPLHF. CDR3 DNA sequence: TGTGCCAGCAGCTACCACCCCGACAGGAATAATTCACCCCTCCACTTT.

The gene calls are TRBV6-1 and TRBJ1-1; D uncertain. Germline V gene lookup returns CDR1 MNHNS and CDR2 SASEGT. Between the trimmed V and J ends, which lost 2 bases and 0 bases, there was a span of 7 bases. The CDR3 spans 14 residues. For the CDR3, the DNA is TGTGCCAGCAGTGAACACAACATGAACACTGAAGCTTTCTTT. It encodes CASSEHNMNTEAFF.

The CDR3 loop reads CASSWTGANYGYTF. CDR3 in DNA: TGTGCCAGCAGTTGGACAGGAGCTAACTATGGCTACACCTTC. The chain carries TRBV6-5 and TRBJ1-2; 7 nucleotides agree with TRBD1. Looked up from germline, CDR1 is MNHEY and CDR2 is SVGAGI. Germline trimming cut 4 bases from V and 0 bases from J; bases unmatched to any gene: 2. The CDR3 has 14 residues.

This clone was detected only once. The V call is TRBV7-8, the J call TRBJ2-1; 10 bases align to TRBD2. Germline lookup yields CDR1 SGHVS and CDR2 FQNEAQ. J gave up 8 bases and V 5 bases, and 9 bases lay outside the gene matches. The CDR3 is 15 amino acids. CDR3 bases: TGTGCCAGCAGCCAGTTGAAGCGGGGGGGCGATGAGCAGTTCTTC. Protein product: CASSQLKRGGDEQFF.

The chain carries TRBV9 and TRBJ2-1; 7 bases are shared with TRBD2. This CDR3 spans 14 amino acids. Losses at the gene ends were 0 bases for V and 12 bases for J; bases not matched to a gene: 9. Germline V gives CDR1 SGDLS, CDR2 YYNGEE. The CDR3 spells CASSVGIPASGQFF. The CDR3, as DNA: TGTGCCAGCAGCGTAGGTATTCCGGCTAGCGGGCAGTTCTTC.

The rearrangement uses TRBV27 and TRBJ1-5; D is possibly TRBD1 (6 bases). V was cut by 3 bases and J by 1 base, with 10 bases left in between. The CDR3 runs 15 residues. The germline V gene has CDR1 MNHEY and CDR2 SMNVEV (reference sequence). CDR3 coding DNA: TGTGCCAGCAGTTTTACAGGGAACAGCAATCAGCCCCAGCATTTT. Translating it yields CASSFTGNSNQPQHF.

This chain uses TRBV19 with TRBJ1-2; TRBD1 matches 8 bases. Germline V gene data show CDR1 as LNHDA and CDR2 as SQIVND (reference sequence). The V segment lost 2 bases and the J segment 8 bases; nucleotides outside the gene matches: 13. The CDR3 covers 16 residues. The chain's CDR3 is CASSILSPGGATGYTF. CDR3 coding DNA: TGTGCCAGTAGTATATTGTCTCCAGGGGGCGCGACGGGCTACACCTTC.

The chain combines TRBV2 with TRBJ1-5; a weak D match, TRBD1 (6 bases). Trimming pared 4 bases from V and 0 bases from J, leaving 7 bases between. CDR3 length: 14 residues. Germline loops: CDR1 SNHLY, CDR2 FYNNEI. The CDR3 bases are TGTGCCAGCAGTGGGACAGATAGCAATCAGCCCCAGCATTTT. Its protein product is CASSGTDSNQPQHF.

CDR3 DNA: TGTGCCAGTAGCCGGGACATCTACAATGAGCAGTTCTTC. It is translated as CASSRDIYNEQFF. The rearrangement joins TRBV19 to TRBJ2-1; D possibly corresponds to TRBD1 (6 bases). Germline CDR1 reads LNHDA; CDR2 reads SQIVND (reference sequence). V lost 6 bases and J 3 bases, leaving 9 bases between the germline ends. The CDR3 runs to 13 residues.

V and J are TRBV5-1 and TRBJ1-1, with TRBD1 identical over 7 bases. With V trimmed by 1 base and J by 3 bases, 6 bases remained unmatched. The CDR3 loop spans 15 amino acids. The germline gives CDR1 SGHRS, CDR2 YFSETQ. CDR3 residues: CASSLRGGSDTEAFF. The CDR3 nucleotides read TGCGCCAGCAGCTTGAGAGGGGGCTCGGACACTGAAGCTTTCTTT. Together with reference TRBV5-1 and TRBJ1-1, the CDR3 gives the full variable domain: KAGVTQTPRYLIKTRGQQVTLSCSPISGHRSVSWYQQTPGQGLQFLFEYFSETQRNKGNFPGRFSGRQFSNSRSEMNVSTLELGDSALYLCASSLRGGSDTEAFFGQGTRLTVV.

This CDR3 is CASSAYGGTSEETQYF. The CDR3 DNA reads TGTGCCAGCAGCGCCTACGGAGGGACTAGCGAGGAGACCCAGTACTTC. The chain has TRBV9 and TRBJ2-5; 10 bases are shared with TRBD2. Germline loops: CDR1 SGDLS, CDR2 YYNGEE. V dropped 3 bases and J dropped 5; count of bases not matched to a gene: 10. CDR3 length: 16 residues.

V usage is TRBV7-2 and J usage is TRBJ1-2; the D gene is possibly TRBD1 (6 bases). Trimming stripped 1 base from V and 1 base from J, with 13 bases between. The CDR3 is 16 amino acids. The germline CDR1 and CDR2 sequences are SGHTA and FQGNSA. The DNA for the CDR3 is TGTGCCAGCAGCTTAGATTCGGACAGCCGTAACTATGGCTACACCTTC. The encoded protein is CASSLDSDSRNYGYTF. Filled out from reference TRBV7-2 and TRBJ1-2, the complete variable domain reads GAGVSQSPSNKVTEKGKDVELRCDPISGHTALYWYRQSLGQGLEFLIYFQGNSAPDKSGLPSDRFSAERTGGSVSTLTIQRTQQEDSAVYLCASSLDSDSRNYGYTFGSGTRLTVV.

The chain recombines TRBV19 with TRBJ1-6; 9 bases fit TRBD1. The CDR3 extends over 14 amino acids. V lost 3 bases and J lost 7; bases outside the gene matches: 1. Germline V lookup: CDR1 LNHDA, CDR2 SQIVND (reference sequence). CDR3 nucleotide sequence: TGTGCCAGTAGTATGGGGACAGGGAATTCACCCCTCCACTTT. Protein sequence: CASSMGTGNSPLHF.

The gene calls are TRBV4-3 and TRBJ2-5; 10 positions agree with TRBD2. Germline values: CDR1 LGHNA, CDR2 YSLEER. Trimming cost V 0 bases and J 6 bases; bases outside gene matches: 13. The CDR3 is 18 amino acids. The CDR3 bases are TGCGCCAGCAGCCAAGAACTTAGCGGGGGGCCTTTGTCGAAGACCCAGTACTTC. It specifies CASSQELSGGPLSKTQYF.

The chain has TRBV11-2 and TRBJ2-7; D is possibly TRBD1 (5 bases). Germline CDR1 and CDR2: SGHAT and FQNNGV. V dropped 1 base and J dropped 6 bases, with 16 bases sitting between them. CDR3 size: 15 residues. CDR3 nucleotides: TGTGCCAGCAGCTTAGGAGACCTAGGGGTTAGCGAGCAGTACTTC. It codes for CASSLGDLGVSEQYF.

The CDR3 reads CASSLDTASYEQYF. The DNA of the CDR3 is TGCGCCAGCAGCTTGGATACAGCCTCCTACGAGCAGTACTTC. The rearrangement uses TRBV5-1 and TRBJ2-7; the D is unclear. The CDR3 spans 14 residues. V lost 0 bases and J 0 bases, leaving 7 bases between the germline ends. CDR1 and CDR2 from the germline V gene are SGHRS and YFSETQ.

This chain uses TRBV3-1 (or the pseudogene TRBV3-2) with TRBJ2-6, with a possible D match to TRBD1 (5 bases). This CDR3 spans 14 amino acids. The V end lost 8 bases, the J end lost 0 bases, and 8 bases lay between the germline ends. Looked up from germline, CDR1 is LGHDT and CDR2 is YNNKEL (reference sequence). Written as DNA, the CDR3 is TGTGCCAGCGCTCAGGGCTCTGGGGCCAACGTCCTGACTTTC. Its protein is CASAQGSGANVLTF.

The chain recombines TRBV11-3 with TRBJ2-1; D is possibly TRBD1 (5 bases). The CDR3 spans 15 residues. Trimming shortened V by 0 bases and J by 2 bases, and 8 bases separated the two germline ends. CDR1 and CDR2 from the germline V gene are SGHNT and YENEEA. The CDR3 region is CASSLDRQPYNEQFF. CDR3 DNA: TGTGCCAGCAGCTTAGATCGACAGCCCTACAATGAGCAGTTCTTC. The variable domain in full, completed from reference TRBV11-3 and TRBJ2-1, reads EAGVVQSPRYKIIEKKQPVAFWCNPISGHNTLYWYLQNLGQGPELLIRYENEEAVDDSQLPKDRFSAERLKGVDSTLKIQPAELGDSAVYLCASSLDRQPYNEQFFGPGTRLTVL.

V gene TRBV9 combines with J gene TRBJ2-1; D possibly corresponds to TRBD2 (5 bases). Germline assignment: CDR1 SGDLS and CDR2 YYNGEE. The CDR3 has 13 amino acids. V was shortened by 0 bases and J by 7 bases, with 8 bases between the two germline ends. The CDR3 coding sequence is TGTGCCAGCAGCGTAGTGGGAGAGAATGAGCAGTTCTTC. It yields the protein CASSVVGENEQFF. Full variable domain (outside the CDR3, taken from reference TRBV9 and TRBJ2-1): DSGVTQTPKHLITATGQRVTLRCSPRSGDLSVYWYQQSLDQGLQFLIQYYNGEERAKGNILERFSAQQFPDLHSELNLSSLELGDSALYFCASSVVGENEQFFGPGTRLTVL.